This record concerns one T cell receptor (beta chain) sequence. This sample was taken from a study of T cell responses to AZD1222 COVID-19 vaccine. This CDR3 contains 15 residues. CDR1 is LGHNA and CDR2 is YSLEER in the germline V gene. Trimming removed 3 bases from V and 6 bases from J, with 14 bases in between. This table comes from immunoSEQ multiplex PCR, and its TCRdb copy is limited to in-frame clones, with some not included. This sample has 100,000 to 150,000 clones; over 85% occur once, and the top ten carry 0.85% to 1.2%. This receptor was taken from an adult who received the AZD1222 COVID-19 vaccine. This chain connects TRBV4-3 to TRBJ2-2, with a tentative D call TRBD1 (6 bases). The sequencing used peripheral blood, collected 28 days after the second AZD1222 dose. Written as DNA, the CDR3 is TGCGCCAGCAGCCAGGGGGCGCATTATTCCGGGGAGCTGTTTTTT. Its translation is CASSQGAHYSGELFF.